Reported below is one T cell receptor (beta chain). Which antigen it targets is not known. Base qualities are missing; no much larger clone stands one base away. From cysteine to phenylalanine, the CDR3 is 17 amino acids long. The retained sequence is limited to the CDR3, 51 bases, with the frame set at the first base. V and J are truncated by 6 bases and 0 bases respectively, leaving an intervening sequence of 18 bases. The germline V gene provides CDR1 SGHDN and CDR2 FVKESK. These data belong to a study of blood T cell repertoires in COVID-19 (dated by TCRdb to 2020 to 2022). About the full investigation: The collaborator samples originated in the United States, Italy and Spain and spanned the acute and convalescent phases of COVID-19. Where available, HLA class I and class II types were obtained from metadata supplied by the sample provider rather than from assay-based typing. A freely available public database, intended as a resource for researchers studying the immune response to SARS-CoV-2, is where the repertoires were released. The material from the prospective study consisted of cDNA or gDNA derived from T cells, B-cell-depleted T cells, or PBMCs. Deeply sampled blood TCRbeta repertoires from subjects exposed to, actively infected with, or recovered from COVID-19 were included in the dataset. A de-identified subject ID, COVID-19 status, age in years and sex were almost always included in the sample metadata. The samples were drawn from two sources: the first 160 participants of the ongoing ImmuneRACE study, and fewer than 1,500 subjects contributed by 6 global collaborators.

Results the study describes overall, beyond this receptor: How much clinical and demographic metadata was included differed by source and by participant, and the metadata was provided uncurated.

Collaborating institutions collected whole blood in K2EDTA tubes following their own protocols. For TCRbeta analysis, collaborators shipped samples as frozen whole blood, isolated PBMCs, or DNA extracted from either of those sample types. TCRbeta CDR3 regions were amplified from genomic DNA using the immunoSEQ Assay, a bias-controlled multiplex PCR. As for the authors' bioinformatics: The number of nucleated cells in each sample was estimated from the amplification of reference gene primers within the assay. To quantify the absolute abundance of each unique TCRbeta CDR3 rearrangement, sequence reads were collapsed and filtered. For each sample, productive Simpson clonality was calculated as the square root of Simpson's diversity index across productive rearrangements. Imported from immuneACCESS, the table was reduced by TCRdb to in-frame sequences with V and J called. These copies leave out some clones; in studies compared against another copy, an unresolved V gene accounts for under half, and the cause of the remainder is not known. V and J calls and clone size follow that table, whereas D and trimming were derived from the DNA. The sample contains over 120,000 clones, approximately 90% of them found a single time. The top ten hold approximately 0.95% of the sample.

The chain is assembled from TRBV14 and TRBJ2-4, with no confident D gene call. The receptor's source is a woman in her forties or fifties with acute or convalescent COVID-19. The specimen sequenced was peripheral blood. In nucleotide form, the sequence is TGTGCCAGCAGGCCCACTGGCGCAGCAGGAGCCAAAAACATTCAGTACTTC. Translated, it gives CASRPTGAAGAKNIQYF.